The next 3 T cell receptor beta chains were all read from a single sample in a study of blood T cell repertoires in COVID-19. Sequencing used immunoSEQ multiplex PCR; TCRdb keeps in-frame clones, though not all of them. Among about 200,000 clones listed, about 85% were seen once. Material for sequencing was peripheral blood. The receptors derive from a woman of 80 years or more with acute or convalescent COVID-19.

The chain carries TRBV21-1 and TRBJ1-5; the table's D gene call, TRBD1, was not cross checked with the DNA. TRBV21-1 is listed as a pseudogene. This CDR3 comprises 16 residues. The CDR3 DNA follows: TGTGCCAGCAGCAAAAGGGACAGGGGGCTGGAACAGCCCCAGCATTTT. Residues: CASSKRDRGLEQPQHF.

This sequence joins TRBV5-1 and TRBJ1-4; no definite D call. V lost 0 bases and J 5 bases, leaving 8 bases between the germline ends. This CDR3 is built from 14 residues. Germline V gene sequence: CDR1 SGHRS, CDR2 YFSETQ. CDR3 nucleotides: TGCGCCAGCAGCTTGGCCAACTCGAATGAAAAACTGTTTTTT. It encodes CASSLANSNEKLFF.

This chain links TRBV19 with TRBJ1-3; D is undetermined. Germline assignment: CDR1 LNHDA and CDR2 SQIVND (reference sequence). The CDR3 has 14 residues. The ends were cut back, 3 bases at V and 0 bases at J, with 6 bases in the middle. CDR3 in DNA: TGTGCCAGTAGTATGGAGCTCTCTGGAAACACCATATATTTT. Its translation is CASSMELSGNTIYF.